This entry is about one T cell receptor (beta chain). V gave up 1 base and J gave up 2 bases; unmatched junction bases: 9. The CDR3 loop spans 18 amino acids. The germline gives CDR1 LGHDT, CDR2 YNNKEL (reference sequence). These data come from a study of blood T cell repertoires in COVID-19. Only in-frame clones appear in the TCRdb table, and some are missing; sequencing was by immunoSEQ multiplex PCR. This sample has about 320,000 clones, with about 90% found just once. Sequencing input: peripheral blood. This receptor was identified in a woman in her twenties or thirties with COVID-19, enrolled during active disease. J is TRBJ2-3 and V is TRBV3-1 (or the pseudogene TRBV3-2), with TRBD2 matching 10 bases. The CDR3 nucleotides are TGTGCCAGCAGCCAAGGTGTACTAGCGGGGAGATTCACAGATACGCAGTATTTT. It codes for CASSQGVLAGRFTDTQYF.